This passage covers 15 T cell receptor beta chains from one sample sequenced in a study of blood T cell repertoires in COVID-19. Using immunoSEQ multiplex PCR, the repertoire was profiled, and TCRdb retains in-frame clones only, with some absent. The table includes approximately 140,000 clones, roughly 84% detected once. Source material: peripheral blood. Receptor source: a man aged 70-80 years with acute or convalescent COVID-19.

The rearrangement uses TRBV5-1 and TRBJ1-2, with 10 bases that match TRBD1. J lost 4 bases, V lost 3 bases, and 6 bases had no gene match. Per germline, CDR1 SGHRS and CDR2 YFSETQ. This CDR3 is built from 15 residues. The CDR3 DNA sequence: TGCGCCAGCAGCTACGGACAGGGGGACGTCTATGGCTACACCTTC. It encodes CASSYGQGDVYGYTF.

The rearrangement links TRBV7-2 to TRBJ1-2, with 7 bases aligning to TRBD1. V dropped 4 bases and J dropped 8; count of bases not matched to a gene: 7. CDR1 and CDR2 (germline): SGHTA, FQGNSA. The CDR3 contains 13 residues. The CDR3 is CASSSPPGGGYTF. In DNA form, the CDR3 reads TGTGCCAGCAGCTCCCCGCCAGGGGGAGGCTACACCTTC.

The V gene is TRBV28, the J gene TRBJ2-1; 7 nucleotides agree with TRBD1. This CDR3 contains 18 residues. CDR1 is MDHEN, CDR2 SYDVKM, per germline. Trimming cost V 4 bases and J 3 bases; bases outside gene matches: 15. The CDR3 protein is CASSSYRSDRAGYNEQFF. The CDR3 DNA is TGTGCCAGCAGTTCATACCGATCCGACAGGGCCGGCTACAATGAGCAGTTCTTC.

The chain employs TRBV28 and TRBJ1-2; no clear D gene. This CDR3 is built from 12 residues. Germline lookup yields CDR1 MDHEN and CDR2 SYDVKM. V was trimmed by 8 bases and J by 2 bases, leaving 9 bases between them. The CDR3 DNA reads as TGTGCCAGCGGGCGCGAAAACTATGGCTACACCTTC. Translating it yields CASGRENYGYTF.

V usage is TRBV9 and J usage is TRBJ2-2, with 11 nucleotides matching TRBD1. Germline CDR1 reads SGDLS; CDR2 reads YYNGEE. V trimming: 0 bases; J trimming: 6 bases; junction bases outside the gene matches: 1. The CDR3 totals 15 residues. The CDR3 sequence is CASSVGDRGSGELFF. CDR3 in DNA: TGTGCCAGCAGCGTAGGGGACAGGGGGTCCGGGGAGCTGTTTTTT.

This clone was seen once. CDR3 coding DNA: TGTGCCAGCAGCTTGGCTATCGGGAGTTGGTCCTACAATGAGCAGTTCTTC. Amino acids: CASSLAIGSWSYNEQFF. J is TRBJ2-1 and V is TRBV5-6; D is perhaps TRBD2 (6 bases). The CDR3 loop spans 17 amino acids. V was pared by 0 bases and J by 1 base, with 14 bases between. Germline CDR1 SGHDT, CDR2 YYEEEE.

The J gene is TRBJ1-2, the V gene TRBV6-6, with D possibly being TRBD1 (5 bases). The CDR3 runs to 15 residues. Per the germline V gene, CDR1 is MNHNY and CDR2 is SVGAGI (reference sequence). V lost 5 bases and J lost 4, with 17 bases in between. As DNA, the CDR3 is TGTGCCAGCAGTACCCGGGACGGGAGTCTCTATGGCTACACCTTC. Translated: CASSTRDGSLYGYTF.

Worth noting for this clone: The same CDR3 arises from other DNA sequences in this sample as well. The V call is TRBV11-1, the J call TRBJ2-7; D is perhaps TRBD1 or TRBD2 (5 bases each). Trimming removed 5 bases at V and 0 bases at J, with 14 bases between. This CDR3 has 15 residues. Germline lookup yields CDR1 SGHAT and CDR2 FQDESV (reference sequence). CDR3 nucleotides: TGTGCCAGCAGCCTAGAGGGGCAGACCTCCTACGAGCAGTACTTC. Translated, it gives CASSLEGQTSYEQYF.

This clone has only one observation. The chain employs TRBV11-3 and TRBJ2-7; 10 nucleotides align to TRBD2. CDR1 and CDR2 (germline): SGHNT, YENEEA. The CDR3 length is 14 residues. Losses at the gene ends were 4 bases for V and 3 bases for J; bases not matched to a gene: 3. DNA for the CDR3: TGTGCCAGCAGCTCCAGGACTAGCGGCTACGAGCAGTACTTC. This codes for CASSSRTSGYEQYF.

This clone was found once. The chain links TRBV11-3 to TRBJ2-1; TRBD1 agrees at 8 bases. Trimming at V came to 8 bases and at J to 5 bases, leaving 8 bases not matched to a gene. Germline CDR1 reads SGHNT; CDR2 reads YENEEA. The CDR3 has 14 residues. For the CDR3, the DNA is TGTGCCAGCGGGATGAGACAGGGGAACAATGAGCAGTTCTTC. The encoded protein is CASGMRQGNNEQFF.

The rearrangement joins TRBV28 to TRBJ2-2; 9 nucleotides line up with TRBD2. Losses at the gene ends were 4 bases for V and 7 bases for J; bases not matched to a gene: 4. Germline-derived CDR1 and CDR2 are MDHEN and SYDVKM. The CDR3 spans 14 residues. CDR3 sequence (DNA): TGTGCCAGCAGTTCTCGGCGGGGGGGCGGGGAGCTGTTTTTT. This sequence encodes CASSSRRGGGELFF. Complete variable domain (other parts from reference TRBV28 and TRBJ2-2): DVKVTQSSRYLVKRTGEKVFLECVQDMDHENMFWYRQDPGLGLRLIYFSYDVKMKEKGDIPEGYSVSREKKERFSLILESASTNQTSMYLCASSSRRGGGELFFGEGSRLTVL.

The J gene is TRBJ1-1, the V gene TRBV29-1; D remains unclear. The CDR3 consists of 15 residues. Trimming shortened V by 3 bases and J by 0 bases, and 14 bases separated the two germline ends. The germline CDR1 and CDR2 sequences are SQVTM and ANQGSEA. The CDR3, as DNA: TGCAGCGTTGACGGCGGCTACTACATGAACACTGAAGCTTTCTTT. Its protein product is CSVDGGYYMNTEAFF.

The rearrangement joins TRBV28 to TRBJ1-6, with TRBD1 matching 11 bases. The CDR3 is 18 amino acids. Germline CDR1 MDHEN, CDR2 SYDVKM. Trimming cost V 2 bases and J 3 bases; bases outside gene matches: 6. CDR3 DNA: TGTGCCAGCAGTTTAGGCGTGGGACAGGGGGTCTATAATTCACCCCTCCACTTT. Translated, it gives CASSLGVGQGVYNSPLHF.

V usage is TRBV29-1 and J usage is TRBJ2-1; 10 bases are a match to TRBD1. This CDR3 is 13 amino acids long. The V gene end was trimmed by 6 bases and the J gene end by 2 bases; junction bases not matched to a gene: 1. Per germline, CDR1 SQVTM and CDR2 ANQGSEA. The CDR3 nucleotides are TGCAGCGTAGGGACAGGGGCCTACAATGAGCAGTTCTTC. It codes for CSVGTGAYNEQFF.

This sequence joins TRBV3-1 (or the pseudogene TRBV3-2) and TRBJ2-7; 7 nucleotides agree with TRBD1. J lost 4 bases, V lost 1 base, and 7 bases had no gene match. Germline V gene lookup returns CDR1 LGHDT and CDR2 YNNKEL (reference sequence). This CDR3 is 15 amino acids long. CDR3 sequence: CASSQGGTTGYEQYF. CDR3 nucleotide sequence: TGTGCCAGCAGCCAAGGGGGTACGACAGGGTACGAGCAGTACTTC.